This is a list of T cell receptor beta chains from one sample in a study of vaccination effects on CD4 cells after COVID-19. Here immunoSEQ multiplex PCR was the method, and the copy in TCRdb shows in-frame clones only, minus some. The sample records about 73,000 clones, 65% to 75% being singletons. Which antigens these TCRs recognize remains unknown. The material sequenced was CD4+ T cells from PBMCs cultured with HCoV-NL63 spike peptides, taken before COVID-19 vaccination. Every receptor here comes from a human donor who received a COVID-19 vaccine. CDR3s include the opening cysteine and the closing phenylalanine or tryptophan. The order of the fields is clone size, J gene, D gene, V gene, CDR3 protein, CDR3 DNA. A D gene is named only where the DNA matches it firmly. Size is omitted from some rows. Given values are once, few, many or a class for expanded clones.

>NA|TRBJ2-3|NA|TRBV18
CASSPQPHSTDTQYF
TGTGCCAGCTCGCCCCAACCCCACAGCACAGATACGCAGTATTTT
>NA|TRBJ1-5|TRBD1|TRBV28
CASSTQQGRRSF
TGTGCCAGCTCCACTCAACAGGGGCGAAGAAGCTTT
>NA|TRBJ1-1|NA|TRBV12-3/TRBV12-4
CASSYRVEAFF
TGTGCCAGCAGTTACAGGGTGGAAGCTTTCTTT
>few|TRBJ2-5|NA|TRBV6-4
CASSDSIVLYQETQYF
TGTGCCAGCAGTGACTCTATTGTTCTTTACCAAGAGACCCAGTACTTC
>NA|TRBJ2-1|TRBD2|TRBV29-1
CSVYRGPSGGFNEQFF
TGCAGCGTTTACCGGGGCCCTAGCGGGGGGTTTAATGAGCAGTTCTTC
>once|TRBJ1-3|NA|TRBV5-1
CASSPTTQPGNTIYF
TGCGCCAGCAGCCCAACGACTCAACCTGGAAACACCATATATTTT
>NA|TRBJ2-1|NA|TRBV3-1/TRBV3-2
CASSHDARGATRNEQFF
TGTGCCAGCAGCCATGATGCTAGGGGGGCCACGAGGAATGAGCAGTTCTTC
>NA|TRBJ2-3|NA|TRBV11-2
CASSLGGLYTDTQYF
TGTGCCAGCAGCTTAGGGGGGCTCTACACAGATACGCAGTATTTT
>NA|TRBJ2-1|TRBD2|TRBV19
CASSAAILAGGYNEQFF
TGTGCCAGTAGTGCCGCCATACTAGCGGGGGGTTACAATGAGCAGTTCTTC
>NA|TRBJ1-1|TRBD1|TRBV10-3
CAISESRGDNTEAFF
TGTGCCATCAGCGAGAGCAGGGGGGATAACACTGAAGCTTTCTTT
>NA|TRBJ1-4|TRBD1|TRBV6-5
CASSYSNRDSEKLFF
TGTGCCAGCAGTTACAGTAATAGGGACAGCGAAAAACTGTTTTTT
>NA|TRBJ1-2|NA|TRBV4-1
CASSQEIRSYGYTF
TGCGCCAGCAGCCAAGAAATCAGGAGCTATGGCTACACCTTC
>NA|TRBJ1-2|NA|TRBV9
CASSYQRGGNYGYTF
TGTGCCAGCAGCTATCAGAGGGGGGGAAACTATGGCTACACCTTC
>NA|TRBJ2-1|TRBD2|TRBV30
CAWTLAGGPYEQFF
TGTGCCTGGACTTTAGCGGGGGGGCCCTATGAGCAGTTCTTC
>once|TRBJ1-6|NA|TRBV6-5
CASSYLQGNSPLHF
TGTGCCAGCAGTTACTTACAGGGTAATTCACCCCTCCACTTT
>once|TRBJ2-3|NA|TRBV24-1
CATSGVPTGLLADTQYF
TGTGCCACCAGTGGGGTCCCTACAGGGCTACTGGCAGATACGCAGTATTTT
>NA|TRBJ2-3|NA|TRBV7-3
CASSPTGFGDTQYF
TGTGCCAGCAGCCCCACTGGGTTCGGGGATACGCAGTATTTT
>few|TRBJ2-3|NA|TRBV7-2
CASSFTDTQYF
TGTGCCAGCAGCTTCACAGATACGCAGTATTTT
>NA|TRBJ2-3|TRBD1|TRBV5-8
CASSLTGAGADTQYF
TGTGCCAGCAGCTTGACAGGGGCCGGGGCAGATACGCAGTATTTT
>NA|TRBJ1-2|NA|TRBV5-1
CASSLGQPNYGYTF
TGCGCCAGCAGCTTGGGACAGCCTAACTATGGCTACACCTTC
>NA|TRBJ2-6|NA|TRBV7-3
CASSPEPLGNVLTF
TGTGCCAGCAGCCCCGAGCCCCTAGGCAACGTCCTGACTTTC
>NA|TRBJ1-6|NA|TRBV5-6
CASSLSDRIDSPLHF
TGTGCCAGCAGCTTAAGTGACAGAATTGACTCACCCCTCCACTTT
>NA|TRBJ2-3|NA|TRBV15
CATSRELASTDTQYF
TGTGCCACCAGCAGAGAGCTAGCTAGCACAGATACGCAGTATTTT
>NA|TRBJ2-5|NA|TRBV12-5
CASGLVQSWETQYF
TGTGCTAGTGGTTTGGTACAGAGTTGGGAGACCCAGTACTTC
>NA|TRBJ1-2|NA|TRBV29-1
CSVGGDVGNYGYTF
TGCAGCGTGGGGGGGGACGTCGGCAACTATGGCTACACCTTC
>few|TRBJ1-1|NA|TRBV3-1/TRBV3-2
CASRRGLNTEAFF
TGTGCCAGCAGACGCGGACTCAACACTGAAGCTTTCTTT
>once|TRBJ2-1|NA|TRBV6-6
CASSRTNQREQFF
TGTGCCAGCAGTAGGACAAACCAAAGGGAGCAGTTCTTC
>few|TRBJ1-1|NA|TRBV18
CASSPLGSGNTEAFF
TGTGCCAGCTCACCACTAGGGAGCGGAAACACTGAAGCTTTCTTT
>NA|TRBJ2-1|NA|TRBV9
CASSARTGNSYNEQFF
TGTGCCAGCAGCGCGCGAACAGGGAACTCCTACAATGAGCAGTTCTTC
>NA|TRBJ1-3|NA|TRBV13
CASSLRRGTGNTIYF
TGTGCCAGCAGCTTAAGGAGGGGCACAGGAAACACCATATATTTT
>few|TRBJ1-6|NA|TRBV27
CASSWVSNSPLHF
TGTGCCAGCAGTTGGGTCAGTAATTCACCCCTCCACTTT
>NA|TRBJ2-3|NA|TRBV10-3
CAISADPGRSTDTQYF
TGTGCCATCAGTGCCGATCCGGGGAGAAGCACAGATACGCAGTATTTT
>NA|TRBJ2-6|NA|TRBV19
CASSSSRSSGANVLTF
TGTGCCAGTAGTTCCTCGAGAAGCTCTGGGGCCAACGTCCTGACTTTC
>few|TRBJ1-2|NA|TRBV18
CASSPETRGDGYTF
TGTGCCAGCTCACCAGAGACTAGGGGAGATGGCTACACCTTC
>NA|TRBJ1-2|NA|TRBV10-3
CAISATALSDYGYTF
TGTGCCATCAGTGCCACAGCCCTATCGGACTATGGCTACACCTTC
>NA|TRBJ1-1|NA|TRBV12-3/TRBV12-4
CASSLNWASEAFF
TGTGCCAGCAGTTTAAATTGGGCCTCTGAAGCTTTCTTT
>once|TRBJ2-2|TRBD2|TRBV18
CASSPFASGGYTGELFF
TGTGCCAGCTCACCATTCGCTAGCGGGGGTTACACCGGGGAGCTGTTTTTT